This T cell receptor (delta chain) was captured in a study of Vδ1+ human thymocytes. The CDR3 runs 23 residues. Germline CDR1 and CDR2: TSWWSYY and QGS. After removal of 3 bases from V and 0 bases from J, the junction contained 26 bases not matched to a gene. Alphabeta T cells were depleted, then CD3+ Vdelta1+ Vdelta2- thymocytes were FACS-sorted. Study results and limitations: Thymic TRG and TRD repertoires appeared highly polyclonal.

The template was reverse-transcribed extracted RNA. The CDR3 regions were amplified by multiplex PCR from V-gene primers to a constant-region primer. TCRdb re-called the multiplex PCR reads using CATT. This table holds tens of thousands of delta-chain clones, approximately 16% found once. As concerns this clone: What it binds is not known.

Sequencing was done on a sample of Vdelta1+ gamma-delta thymocytes from the thymus. Subset denoted: FACS-sorted CD3+ TCRalphabeta- TCRVdelta1+ TCRVdelta2- thymocytes. This sequence was found in a boy under three years old who had congenital heart surgery. The V call is TRDV1, the J call TRDJ1; 9 nucleotides agree with TRDD3. For the CDR3, the DNA is TGTGCTCTTGGGGACCCCCTCCACCCAAGGGGAAACTGGGGGACCACGTACACCGATAAACTCATCTTT. Its protein product is CALGDPLHPRGNWGTTYTDKLIF.